These T cell receptor beta chains were read from a single sample in a study of blood T cell repertoires in COVID-19. Profiling relied on immunoSEQ multiplex PCR, and the TCRdb table lists in-frame clones only, not all of them. Among 300,000 to 400,000 clones listed, 87% were seen once. Sample: peripheral blood. Receptors were obtained from a man younger than 40 with COVID-19, enrolled during active disease. Each CDR3 is given with its conserved first and last residue. The D gene is left open where the match is weak. Clone size is stated in some rows and not others, as once, few, many or a class when expanded.

d_call: NA
clone_size: NA
j_call: TRBJ1-5
v_call: TRBV7-9
cdr3_aa: CASTEGSANQPQHF
cdr3_nt: TGTGCCAGTACCGAGGGTTCCGCCAATCAGCCCCAGCATTTT

d_call: NA
clone_size: few
j_call: TRBJ1-3
v_call: TRBV12-5
cdr3_aa: CASGLLPQGNTIYF
cdr3_nt: TGTGCTAGTGGTTTGTTACCTCAGGGAAACACCATATATTTT

d_call: TRBD1
clone_size: NA
j_call: TRBJ2-5
v_call: TRBV5-1
cdr3_aa: CASDPRGQGETQYF
cdr3_nt: TGCGCCAGCGACCCCAGGGGGCAGGGGGAGACCCAGTACTTC

d_call: TRBD1
clone_size: few
j_call: TRBJ2-5
v_call: TRBV7-2
cdr3_aa: CASSSYRGRGETQYF
cdr3_nt: TGTGCCAGCAGCTCTTACAGGGGGCGAGGGGAGACCCAGTACTTC

d_call: TRBD1
clone_size: once
j_call: TRBJ1-2
v_call: TRBV11-2
cdr3_aa: CASSWSPKQGPSGGYTF
cdr3_nt: TGTGCCAGCAGCTGGTCACCCAAACAGGGGCCCTCTGGAGGCTACACCTTC

d_call: NA
clone_size: NA
j_call: TRBJ1-2
v_call: TRBV20-1
cdr3_aa: CSASSNNNYGYTF
cdr3_nt: TGCAGTGCTAGTTCAAACAATAACTATGGCTACACCTTC

d_call: NA
clone_size: NA
j_call: TRBJ1-4
v_call: TRBV6-2/TRBV6-3
cdr3_aa: CASTPWGRTTNEKLFF
cdr3_nt: TGTGCCAGCACCCCCTGGGGGAGGACAACTAATGAAAAACTGTTTTTT

d_call: NA
clone_size: NA
j_call: TRBJ1-2
v_call: TRBV30
cdr3_aa: CAWSRGWGVGPAGYTF
cdr3_nt: TGTGCCTGGAGTAGGGGGTGGGGAGTTGGACCAGCTGGCTACACCTTC

d_call: NA
clone_size: NA
j_call: TRBJ1-4
v_call: TRBV10-1
cdr3_aa: CASSEGRGKLFF
cdr3_nt: TGCGCCAGCAGTGAGGGCCGGGGAAAACTGTTTTTT

d_call: TRBD1
clone_size: few
j_call: TRBJ2-7
v_call: TRBV9
cdr3_aa: CASSSGQGASFYEQYF
cdr3_nt: TGTGCCAGCAGCTCCGGACAGGGCGCTAGCTTCTACGAGCAGTACTTC

d_call: TRBD1
clone_size: NA
j_call: TRBJ2-7
v_call: TRBV2
cdr3_aa: CASSPGTGTYEQYF
cdr3_nt: TGTGCCAGCAGTCCCGGGACAGGCACCTACGAGCAGTACTTC

d_call: NA
clone_size: NA
j_call: TRBJ2-3
v_call: TRBV19
cdr3_aa: CASSSGSADTQYF
cdr3_nt: TGTGCCAGTAGTTCTGGGTCAGCGGATACGCAGTATTTT

d_call: TRBD1
clone_size: once
j_call: TRBJ1-2
v_call: TRBV14
cdr3_aa: CASSLTGARGYTF
cdr3_nt: TGTGCCAGCAGCCTGACAGGGGCAAGAGGCTACACCTTC

d_call: NA
clone_size: NA
j_call: TRBJ1-5
v_call: TRBV4-2
cdr3_aa: CASSQDRQINQPQHF
cdr3_nt: TGTGCCAGCAGCCAAGATCGACAGATAAATCAGCCCCAGCATTTT

d_call: TRBD2
clone_size: once
j_call: TRBJ2-1
v_call: TRBV7-2
cdr3_aa: CASSLLAGVYEQFF
cdr3_nt: TGTGCCAGCAGCTTACTAGCGGGGGTATATGAGCAGTTCTTC

d_call: TRBD1
clone_size: NA
j_call: TRBJ2-5
v_call: TRBV11-1
cdr3_aa: CASSPWTGEETQYF
cdr3_nt: TGTGCCAGCAGCCCCTGGACAGGGGAAGAGACCCAGTACTTC

d_call: NA
clone_size: NA
j_call: TRBJ1-2
v_call: TRBV11-2
cdr3_aa: CASSLERAGDGYTF
cdr3_nt: TGTGCCAGCAGCTTAGAAAGGGCAGGGGATGGCTACACCTTC

d_call: NA
clone_size: NA
j_call: TRBJ1-2
v_call: TRBV6-5
cdr3_aa: CASSSGANYGYTF
cdr3_nt: TGTGCCAGCAGTTCAGGGGCTAACTATGGCTACACCTTC

d_call: TRBD1
clone_size: NA
j_call: TRBJ1-1
v_call: TRBV7-2
cdr3_aa: CASSAWTGLNTEAFF
cdr3_nt: TGTGCCAGCAGCGCCTGGACAGGCCTGAACACTGAAGCTTTCTTT

d_call: NA
clone_size: NA
j_call: TRBJ1-2
v_call: TRBV5-1
cdr3_aa: CASSTGQGLNYGYTF
cdr3_nt: TGCGCCAGCAGCACTGGACAAGGATTAAACTATGGCTACACCTTC

d_call: NA
clone_size: once
j_call: TRBJ1-2
v_call: TRBV7-2
cdr3_aa: CASTTPIGGAYTF
cdr3_nt: TGTGCCAGCACCACCCCGATTGGGGGGGCCTACACCTTC

d_call: NA
clone_size: NA
j_call: TRBJ1-3
v_call: TRBV10-3
cdr3_aa: CAISESELSFSNTIYF
cdr3_nt: TGTGCCATCAGTGAGTCGGAGTTGTCGTTCTCAAACACCATATATTTT

d_call: TRBD1
clone_size: few
j_call: TRBJ2-7
v_call: TRBV5-1
cdr3_aa: CASSLEGTGGREQYF
cdr3_nt: TGCGCCAGCAGCTTGGAAGGGACAGGGGGCCGTGAGCAGTACTTC

d_call: NA
clone_size: NA
j_call: TRBJ2-7
v_call: TRBV7-8
cdr3_aa: CASSLAFRVYDEQYF
cdr3_nt: TGTGCCAGCAGCTTAGCGTTCAGGGTTTACGACGAGCAGTACTTC

d_call: TRBD2
clone_size: NA
j_call: TRBJ2-5
v_call: TRBV15
cdr3_aa: CATSGWVAGVETQYF
cdr3_nt: TGTGCCACCAGCGGCTGGGTTGCGGGGGTGGAGACCCAGTACTTC

d_call: NA
clone_size: NA
j_call: TRBJ1-4
v_call: TRBV20-1
cdr3_aa: CSARGERLFF
cdr3_nt: TGCAGTGCTAGAGGAGAACGGCTGTTTTTT

d_call: TRBD1
clone_size: NA
j_call: TRBJ1-6
v_call: TRBV27
cdr3_aa: CASRAGGATKNSPLHF
cdr3_nt: TGTGCCAGCAGAGCAGGGGGCGCGACAAAAAATTCACCCCTCCACTTT

d_call: NA
clone_size: NA
j_call: TRBJ2-7
v_call: TRBV28
cdr3_aa: CASGFNEQYF
cdr3_nt: TGTGCCAGCGGCTTCAACGAGCAGTACTTC

d_call: TRBD2
clone_size: NA
j_call: TRBJ2-2
v_call: TRBV4-3
cdr3_aa: CASSQGGLVVGELFF
cdr3_nt: TGCGCCAGCAGCCAGGGCGGACTAGTGGTCGGGGAGCTGTTTTTT

d_call: TRBD1
clone_size: NA
j_call: TRBJ1-6
v_call: TRBV4-3
cdr3_aa: CASSQARGTALHF
cdr3_nt: TGCGCCAGCAGCCAGGCCCGTGGGACAGCCCTCCACTTT

d_call: NA
clone_size: NA
j_call: TRBJ2-7
v_call: TRBV19
cdr3_aa: CASSARGGVYEQYF
cdr3_nt: TGTGCCAGTAGCGCCCGGGGCGGGGTCTACGAGCAGTACTTC

d_call: TRBD1
clone_size: NA
j_call: TRBJ1-5
v_call: TRBV10-3
cdr3_aa: CAISESTGGNQPQHF
cdr3_nt: TGTGCCATCAGTGAGTCAACAGGGGGTAATCAGCCCCAGCATTTT

d_call: TRBD2
clone_size: NA
j_call: TRBJ2-1
v_call: TRBV29-1
cdr3_aa: CSVVGTSGGHSYNEQFF
cdr3_nt: TGCAGCGTTGTAGGGACTAGCGGGGGACATTCCTACAATGAGCAGTTCTTC

d_call: TRBD1
clone_size: NA
j_call: TRBJ1-1
v_call: TRBV19
cdr3_aa: CASSKGTGGWVTEAFF
cdr3_nt: TGTGCCAGTAGTAAAGGGACAGGGGGCTGGGTCACTGAAGCTTTCTTT

d_call: TRBD2
clone_size: once
j_call: TRBJ2-7
v_call: TRBV5-1
cdr3_aa: CASSLVTSGNYEQYF
cdr3_nt: TGCGCCAGCAGCTTGGTTACTAGCGGGAACTACGAGCAGTACTTC

d_call: NA
clone_size: NA
j_call: TRBJ2-1
v_call: TRBV30
cdr3_aa: CAWSVAGSVQFF
cdr3_nt: TGTGCCTGGAGTGTTGCAGGGTCCGTGCAGTTCTTC

d_call: NA
clone_size: once
j_call: TRBJ1-3
v_call: TRBV18
cdr3_aa: CASSPPLTGDTIYF
cdr3_nt: TGTGCCAGCTCACCCCCACTCACCGGGGACACCATATATTTT